This T cell receptor (beta chain) was captured in a study of cytomegalovirus exposure and HLA in healthy donors. This clone was seen just once. Antigen unknown. The CDR3 is made up of 18 amino acids. Germline CDR1 MDHEN, CDR2 SYDVKM. Trimming removed 6 bases from V and 0 bases from J; junction bases left unmatched: 9. Study-level findings and limits: As was reported, the HLA-A and HLA-B alleles of most subjects were accurately predicted from TCR beta sequences. Relative to the approximately 700-donor mean, N-insertions were reportedly fewer in an Asian-associated ancestry cluster in a later analysis.

The study ran its PCR with 60 Vbeta and 13 Jbeta primers. The protocol was immunoSEQ multiplex PCR, while the TCRdb copy is restricted to in-frame clones and leaves out a portion. The sample includes around 72,000 clones, 65% to 70% seen only once; the top ten take about 20%. The sequenced sample consisted of PBMCs. This TCR came from a man between 35 and 55 years old in good health and CMV-seropositive. The chain is built from TRBV28 and TRBJ2-6; 9 bases fit TRBD1. Written as DNA, the CDR3 is TGTGCCAGCAGACCCCGGACAGGGGACCTCTCTGGGGCCAACGTCCTGACTTTC. This sequence encodes CASRPRTGDLSGANVLTF.